The sequence of this T cell receptor beta chain was determined in a study of cytomegalovirus exposure and HLA in healthy donors. The PCR had 60 Vbeta and 13 Jbeta primers. The method was immunoSEQ multiplex PCR; TCRdb's version includes in-frame clones alone and lacks a portion of them. The table shows roughly 140,000 clones, with 75% to 80% occurring only once. The CDR3 has 14 residues. Per germline, CDR1 KGHSH and CDR2 LQKENI. Trimming shortened V by 2 bases and J by 3 bases, and 11 bases separated the two germline ends. Comments on this clone: The antigen remains undetermined.

Study-level results: Data from an earlier analysis indicated that most TCR beta V segments were productive either about 87% or about 30% of the time.

This TCR derives from a middle-aged man in good health and CMV-seropositive. The specimen sequenced was PBMCs. V usage is TRBV18 and J usage is TRBJ2-7, with D perhaps TRBD1 (6 bases). DNA of the CDR3: TGTGCCAGCTCACCAACAACAGGGAACTACGAGCAGTACTTC. It yields the protein CASSPTTGNYEQYF. Using reference TRBV18 and TRBJ2-7 for the parts outside the CDR3, the full variable domain is NAGVMQNPRHLVRRRGQEARLRCSPMKGHSHVYWYRQLPEEGLKFMVYLQKENIIDESGMPKERFSAEFPKEGPSILRIQQVVRGDSAAYFCASSPTTGNYEQYFGPGTRLTVT.